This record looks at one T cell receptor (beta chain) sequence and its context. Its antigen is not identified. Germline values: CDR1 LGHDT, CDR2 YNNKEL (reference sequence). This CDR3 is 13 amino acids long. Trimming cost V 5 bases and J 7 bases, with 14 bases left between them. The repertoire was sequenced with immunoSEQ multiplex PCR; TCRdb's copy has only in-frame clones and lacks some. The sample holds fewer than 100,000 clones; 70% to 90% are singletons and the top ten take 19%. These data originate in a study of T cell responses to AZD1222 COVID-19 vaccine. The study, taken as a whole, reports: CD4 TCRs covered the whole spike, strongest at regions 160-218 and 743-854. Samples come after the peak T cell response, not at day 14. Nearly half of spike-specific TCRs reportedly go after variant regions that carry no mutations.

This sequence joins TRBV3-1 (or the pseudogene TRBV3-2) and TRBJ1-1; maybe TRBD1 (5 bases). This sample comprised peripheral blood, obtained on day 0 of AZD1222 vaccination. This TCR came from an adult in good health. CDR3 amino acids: CASSAGRGFEAFF. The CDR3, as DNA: TGTGCCAGCAGCGCTGGTAGGGGATTTGAAGCTTTCTTT.